This entry lists 7 T cell receptor beta chains sequenced from one sample in a study of cytomegalovirus exposure and HLA in healthy donors. Primers for the PCR totalled 60 Vbeta and 13 Jbeta. This table comes from immunoSEQ multiplex PCR, and its TCRdb copy is limited to in-frame clones, with some not included. The sample shows 77,000 or so clones, around 83% of them seen only once. The source material was PBMCs. These receptors were obtained from a man aged 65-85 years in good health and CMV-seropositive.

This CDR3 reads CASSNRGQPTDTQYF. CDR3 sequence (DNA): TGCGCCAGCAGCAACAGGGGGCAACCCACAGATACGCAGTATTTT. The chain recombines TRBV5-1 with TRBJ2-3; 9 nucleotides line up with TRBD1. The germline CDR1 and CDR2 sequences are SGHRS and YFSETQ. V shed 4 bases and J 2 bases; nucleotides not matched to a gene: 5. The CDR3 loop spans 15 amino acids.

This chain connects TRBV30 to TRBJ2-7; TRBD2 might be the D (5 bases). V lost 0 bases and J lost 3, with 12 bases in between. The CDR3 is made up of 14 amino acids. Germline CDR1 reads GTSNPN; CDR2 reads SVGIG (reference sequence). CDR3 sequence: CAWSVGLEGYEQYF. CDR3 coding DNA: TGTGCCTGGAGTGTAGGCCTAGAGGGCTACGAGCAGTACTTC.

This chain links TRBV14 with TRBJ2-1; TRBD1 agrees at 9 bases. The J segment lost 3 bases and the V segment lost 1 base, leaving 4 bases of the junction unmatched. CDR3 size: 16 residues. Germline V CDR1 and CDR2: SGHDN, FVKESK. CDR3 nucleotide sequence: TGTGCCAGCAGCCAAGGGGACAGGGTCCTCTACAATGAGCAGTTCTTC. Its translation: CASSQGDRVLYNEQFF.

This clone was detected only a few times. CDR3 residues: CASSEGQPGETQYF. CDR3 bases: TGTGCCAGCAGTGAAGGCCAGCCGGGAGAGACCCAGTACTTC. This rearrangement joins TRBV2 to TRBJ2-5, with D unresolved. V lost 1 base and J lost 4, with 10 bases in between. The CDR3 runs to 14 residues. Germline assignment: CDR1 SNHLY and CDR2 FYNNEI.

The CDR3 sequence is CASSSGITSGVGETQYF. The CDR3 region has the DNA TGCGCCAGCAGCTCGGGAATAACTAGCGGGGTGGGGGAGACCCAGTACTTC. The chain is built from TRBV5-1 and TRBJ2-5, with 10 nucleotides matching TRBD2. V lost 3 bases, J lost 5 bases, and 13 bases stayed unmatched. The V gene's germline CDR1 is SGHRS and CDR2 YFSETQ. The length of the CDR3 is 17 residues.

The V and J genes are TRBV6-5 and TRBJ1-1; TRBD1 matches 9 bases. The CDR3 runs 16 residues. V lost 4 bases and J lost 1; bases outside the gene matches: 7. CDR1 MNHEY and CDR2 SVGAGI come from the germline V gene. The CDR3 nucleotides are TGTGCCAGCAGTTGGGGACAGGGAATCGGGAACACTGAAGCTTTCTTT. It is translated as CASSWGQGIGNTEAFF.

The rearrangement joins TRBV11-2 to TRBJ1-1; D might be TRBD1 (6 bases). Trimming shortened V by 4 bases and J by 1 base, and 7 bases separated the two germline ends. CDR1 is SGHAT, CDR2 FQNNGV, per germline. This CDR3 is built from 13 residues. CDR3 coding DNA: TGTGCCAGCAGCTCGACAGGGAACACTGAAGCTTTCTTT. Translating it yields CASSSTGNTEAFF.